Listed below are T cell receptor beta chains from one sample, sequenced in a study of response to subunit inactivated influenza vaccine. A single record per CDR3 protein comes from TCRdb applying MiXCR to the RT-PCR reads. Altogether 180,000 or so distinct CDR3 sequences are present, 12% being singletons, with the ten largest covering over 25%. This sample also appeared in a second study, on T cells expressing NK-cell markers.

Source: CD8+ T cells sorted from PBMCs, taken about 11 days after vaccination. These receptors all come from a man aged 50 to 59 who received an inactivated influenza vaccine. CDR3s include the opening cysteine and the closing phenylalanine or tryptophan. D genes are given only for firm matches. Not all rows give a size; the values are once, few, many and, for expanded clones, a class.

>TRBV5-1|NA|TRBJ1-1|NA
TGCTCCAGCAGCTTGGGTACTGAAGCTTTCTTT
CSSSLGTEAFF
>TRBV6-1|few|TRBJ2-1|TRBD2
TGTGCCAGCAGCCGGACTAGCGGGAGTATAAATGAGCAGTTCTTC
CASSRTSGSINEQFF
>TRBV12-3/TRBV12-4|few|TRBJ2-5|NA
TGTGCCAGCAGTTTCGCGGCAGGGCAGGAGACCCAGTACTTC
CASSFAAGQETQYF
>TRBV6-5|NA|TRBJ2-7|NA
TGTGCCAGCAGTTATTCCAGGACCTCCTACGAGCAGTACTTC
CASSYSRTSYEQYF
>TRBV7-7|NA|TRBJ2-2|TRBD2
TGTGCTAGCAGATCGGGAACTAGCGGGGCGGACACCGGGGAGCTGTTTTTT
CASRSGTSGADTGELFF
>TRBV12-3/TRBV12-4|NA|TRBJ2-3|TRBD2
TGTGCCAGCACCATGCCTAGCGGGAGGTTTGGTGATACGCAGTATTTT
CASTMPSGRFGDTQYF
>TRBV4-3|NA|TRBJ2-1|NA
TGCGCCAGCGCGCACAAGGGGATGGGCTACAATGAGCAGTTCTTC
CASAHKGMGYNEQFF
>TRBV12-3/TRBV12-4|few|TRBJ1-4|NA
TGTGCCAGCAGTCCTAGGACCTCCCGGTATGAAAAACTGTTTTTT
CASSPRTSRYEKLFF
>TRBV20-1|few|TRBJ2-5|TRBD1
TGCAGTGCGAAAATCCCAGGGGGCAGAGAGTACCAAGAGACCCAGTACTTC
CSAKIPGGREYQETQYF
>TRBV15|many|TRBJ2-1|NA
TGTGCCACCGCAGAGGTAGACTTTTACAATGAGCAGTTCTTC
CATAEVDFYNEQFF
>TRBV15|NA|TRBJ1-1|NA
TGTGCCACCAGCGAGGATAGGGGCGCTGAAGCTTTCTTT
CATSEDRGAEAFF
>TRBV7-9|few|TRBJ2-3|NA
TGTGCCAGCACCGACCCCAGGGCGCCGGATACGCAGTATTTT
CASTDPRAPDTQYF
>TRBV4-3|few|TRBJ1-1|TRBD1
TGCGCCAGCAGCCAGGGACAGGGGAATGGGAACACTGAAGCTTTCTTT
CASSQGQGNGNTEAFF
>TRBV15|NA|TRBJ1-1|NA
TGTGCCACCAGCAGAGACAGGATAAACACTGAAGCTTTCTTT
CATSRDRINTEAFF
>TRBV5-2|NA|TRBJ2-7|NA
TGTGCCAGGAGCCTCGGGACCCCCTACGAGCAGTACTTC
CARSLGTPYEQYF
>TRBV10-3|few|TRBJ1-2|NA
TGTGCCATCAGTGACGGACAAGTCTTATATGGCTACACCTTC
CAISDGQVLYGYTF
>TRBV5-1|NA|TRBJ2-7|NA
TGCGCCAGCAGCTTCGGCGAACACTCCTACGAGCAGTACTTC
CASSFGEHSYEQYF
>TRBV4-2|few|TRBJ2-5|TRBD1
TGTGCCAGCAGGGACAGGGGAACCGAGACCCAGTACTTC
CASRDRGTETQYF
>TRBV4-3|many|TRBJ2-7|NA
TGCGCCAGCAGCCAAGATCGGGCAGGGCCATTCTACGAGCAGTACTTC
CASSQDRAGPFYEQYF
>TRBV7-6|NA|TRBJ2-3|TRBD2
TGTGCCAGCAGTCGGGGGGTTTCAGATACGCAGTATTTT
CASSRGVSDTQYF
>TRBV28|NA|TRBJ2-7|NA
TGTGCCAGCAGTTTAAATCTAGTCCCCTCCTACGAGCAGTACTTC
CASSLNLVPSYEQYF
>TRBV4-1|few|TRBJ1-4|NA
TGCGCCAGCAGCCAAGATGGTAGTCGCAGGAGGGAAAAACTGTTTTTT
CASSQDGSRRREKLFF
>TRBV18|NA|TRBJ2-5|TRBD2
TGTGCCAGCTCACCGACCTTCGCCGGGACTAGTTTACCGAAACAAGAGACCCAGTACTTC
CASSPTFAGTSLPKQETQYF
>TRBV4-2|NA|TRBJ1-1|NA
TGTGCCAGCAGCGGACAGCTGGGAGCTGAAGCTTTCTTT
CASSGQLGAEAFF
>TRBV7-9|few|TRBJ2-7|NA
TGTGCCAGCAGCTTAGCCAAGGTGGAGGGCTCCTACGAGCAGTACTTC
CASSLAKVEGSYEQYF
>TRBV28|few|TRBJ2-3|NA
TGTGCCAGCAGTTTATTTGCGAGCCTGGATACGCAGTATTTT
CASSLFASLDTQYF
>TRBV7-9|NA|TRBJ2-1|NA
TGTGCCAGCAGCTTTGGTGTCGGGCATAATGAGCAGTTCTTC
CASSFGVGHNEQFF
>TRBV29-1|few|TRBJ2-1|NA
TGCAGCGTTGATGGGAGGCGAATGAGCTCCTACAATGAGCAGTTCTTC
CSVDGRRMSSYNEQFF
>TRBV7-9|NA|TRBJ2-1|TRBD2
TGTGCCAGCAGCCCACACCATAGCGGGAGAGGTGACAATGAGCAGTTCTTC
CASSPHHSGRGDNEQFF
>TRBV19|NA|TRBJ2-4|NA
TGTGCCAGTAGTATCATAGGGTTTGACAAAAACATTCAGTACTTC
CASSIIGFDKNIQYF
>TRBV6-1|few|TRBJ2-7|NA
TGTGCCAGCAGTGAATTTCGATTCTACGAGCAGTACTTC
CASSEFRFYEQYF
>TRBV11-2|few|TRBJ1-4|NA
TGTGCCAGCAGCCCCGACCTAGACACTAATGAAAAACTGTTTTTT
CASSPDLDTNEKLFF
>TRBV2|NA|TRBJ2-1|NA
TGTGCCAGCAGTGAATTTGGGTACCGTGGCAATGAGCAGTTCTTC
CASSEFGYRGNEQFF
>TRBV11-2|NA|TRBJ2-6|TRBD2
TGTGCCAGCAGCTTCCTAGCGGGATCGGTACCTGGGGCCAACGTCCTGACTTTC
CASSFLAGSVPGANVLTF
>TRBV29-1|NA|TRBJ2-1|NA
TGCAGCGTATATACAGCGTACAATGAGCAGTTCTTC
CSVYTAYNEQFF
>TRBV7-6|NA|TRBJ2-1|NA
TGTGCCAGCAGCCTCGGGCGGACTTATAACAATGAGCAGTTCTTC
CASSLGRTYNNEQFF
>TRBV14|NA|TRBJ2-5|NA
TGTGCCAGCAGCCAGCAGGGGTTCCAAGAGACCCAGTACTTC
CASSQQGFQETQYF
>TRBV9|few|TRBJ2-3|TRBD2
TGTGCCAGCAGCGCCCGGGACTATACTAGCACAGATACGCAGTATTTT
CASSARDYTSTDTQYF
>TRBV11-1|NA|TRBJ2-3|NA
TGTGCCAGCAGCCCTTGGGGGGAGTCAACAGATACGCAGTATTTT
CASSPWGESTDTQYF
>TRBV14|few|TRBJ2-1|NA
TGTGCCAGCAGCTTGGCCGGCGGGATAAAATATTCCTACAATGAGCAGTTCTTC
CASSLAGGIKYSYNEQFF
>TRBV4-3|few|TRBJ2-3|TRBD2
TGCGCCAGCAGCCAAGATCTAGCGGGCCTCGGCACAGATACGCAGTATTTT
CASSQDLAGLGTDTQYF
>TRBV7-2|NA|TRBJ2-5|NA
TGTGCCAGCAGGGTCTGGGGGAGGTACCAAGAGACCCAGTACTTC
CASRVWGRYQETQYF
>TRBV7-8|NA|TRBJ2-3|TRBD2
TGTGCCAGCAGCCTCTCTAGCGGGAGGGATAATACGCAGTATTTT
CASSLSSGRDNTQYF
>TRBV7-9|NA|TRBJ2-1|NA
TGTGCCAGCAGCTTAAACGGGCCTCCCCTCTACAATGAGCAGTTCTTC
CASSLNGPPLYNEQFF
>TRBV12-3/TRBV12-4|NA|TRBJ2-6|TRBD1
TGTGCCAGCAGCACGACAGGGTTCCAGGGGGCCAACGTCCTGACTTTC
CASSTTGFQGANVLTF
>TRBV15|once|TRBJ2-5|NA
TGTGCCACCAGCAGAGATGGGCTGACCCAGTACTTC
CATSRDGLTQYF
>TRBV6-2/TRBV6-3|NA|TRBJ2-7|TRBD2
TGTGCCAGCAGCCTAGCGGGAGGGCCGAGGGAGCAGTACTTC
CASSLAGGPREQYF
>TRBV5-6|few|TRBJ2-3|NA
TGTGCCAGCAGCTGGAGCTTTAAAGATACGCAGTATTTT
CASSWSFKDTQYF
>TRBV10-3|many|TRBJ2-7|TRBD2
TGTGCCATCAGTGAGTCTCGGACTAGCGGCTACGAGCAGTACTTC
CAISESRTSGYEQYF
>TRBV19|few|TRBJ2-7|NA
TGTGCCAGTAGTATCCGGGACGGATTCTACGAGCAGTACTTC
CASSIRDGFYEQYF
>TRBV3-1|NA|TRBJ1-5|NA
TGTGCCAGCAGCCAAGGAGTGAGCAATCAGCCCCAGCATTTT
CASSQGVSNQPQHF
>TRBV6-1|few|TRBJ2-5|TRBD2
TGTGCCAGTTTAGCGGGGGGGCCCGGGATGGAGACCCAGTACTTC
CASLAGGPGMETQYF
>TRBV15|NA|TRBJ2-4|NA
TGTGCCACCAGCAGAGATGTGCCCGGGAAGGCCAAAAACATTCAGTACTTC
CATSRDVPGKAKNIQYF
>TRBV12-3/TRBV12-4|many|TRBJ1-1|NA
TGTGCCAGCAGTTATGGAGGAGAGAACACTGAAGCTTTCTTT
CASSYGGENTEAFF
>TRBV4-3|NA|TRBJ2-3|TRBD1
TGCGCCAGCAGCCAACAGAGCTATGACAGGGGTCCCACAGATACGCAGTATTTT
CASSQQSYDRGPTDTQYF
>TRBV29-1|few|TRBJ2-2|NA
TGCAGCGTTGAACTAACACAGCCAAACACCGGGGAGCTGTTTTTT
CSVELTQPNTGELFF
>TRBV9|few|TRBJ1-1|TRBD1
TGTGCCAGCAGCCCCCGACAGGGCACTCGCACTGAAGCTTTCTTT
CASSPRQGTRTEAFF
>TRBV4-2|few|TRBJ2-1|NA
TGTGCCAGCAGCCCTGAGGGGGACTACAATGAGCAGTTCTTC
CASSPEGDYNEQFF